This T cell receptor beta chain was sequenced for a study of immune characterization of retroperitoneal liposarcoma. This CDR3 contains 14 residues. TCRdb re-called the PCR reads through MiXCR, storing one row per CDR3 protein. The data hold about 10,000 distinct CDR3 sequences, with 27% observed a single time. This clonotype was detected only a few times. The chain links TRBV12-3 or TRBV12-4 to TRBJ2-1; TRBD2 agrees at 10 bases. The J call may not be correct, given that the DNA end is closer to TRBJ2-7. What was sequenced was tumor tissue. This TCR was sampled from a female donor with retroperitoneal liposarcoma. CDR3 in DNA: TGTGCCAGCAGTCCACCTAGCGGGAGCTACGAGCAGTACTTC. Its protein product is CASSPPSGSYEQYF.